The text below deals with one T cell receptor beta chain. Here immunoSEQ multiplex PCR was the method, and the copy in TCRdb shows in-frame clones only, minus some. The sample holds 300,000 to 350,000 clones, 88% seen once. V lost 3 bases to trimming and J lost 4 bases, with 14 bases between them. This CDR3 is 15 amino acids long. Germline CDR1 KGHDR, CDR2 SFDVKD. Which cohort a participant joined came from the clinical history participants gave. This entry is derived from a study of blood T cell repertoires in COVID-19. The sequenced sample was PBMCs or T cells enriched from blood (not recorded which). This TCR came from a woman in her twenties or thirties who had been exposed to COVID-19. The chain links TRBV24-1 to TRBJ2-5; D might be TRBD1 (7 bases). CDR3 DNA sequence: TGTGCCACCAGTGATCAGGGGGGTACTGGAGAGACCCAGTACTTC. Translating it yields CATSDQGGTGETQYF.